Sequencing of this TCR beta chain was carried out in a study of response to subunit inactivated influenza vaccine. General study points: The authors put forward the suggestion that each seasonal influenza vaccination may bring in only a limited number of new T cells.

V shed 5 bases, J shed 9 bases, and the junction held 9 bases outside the gene matches. CDR1 is SGHTA and CDR2 is FQGNSA in the germline V gene. This CDR3 spans 16 amino acids. Of note for this clonotype: Its specificity is not known.

MiXCR was run by TCRdb on the RT-PCR reads, yielding one entry per CDR3 protein. This table has under 500,000 distinct CDR3 sequences, 11% appearing once. This TCR derives from a man aged 45-65 years who received an inactivated influenza vaccine. The sample consisted of PBMCs from blood, taken more than 35 days after vaccination. The V call is TRBV7-2, the J call TRBJ2-3, with TRBD2 matching 15 bases. CDR3 in amino acids: CASSPWGTSGGNTQYF. CDR3 bases: TGTGCCAGCAGCCCGTGGGGGACTAGCGGGGGGAACACGCAGTATTTT.